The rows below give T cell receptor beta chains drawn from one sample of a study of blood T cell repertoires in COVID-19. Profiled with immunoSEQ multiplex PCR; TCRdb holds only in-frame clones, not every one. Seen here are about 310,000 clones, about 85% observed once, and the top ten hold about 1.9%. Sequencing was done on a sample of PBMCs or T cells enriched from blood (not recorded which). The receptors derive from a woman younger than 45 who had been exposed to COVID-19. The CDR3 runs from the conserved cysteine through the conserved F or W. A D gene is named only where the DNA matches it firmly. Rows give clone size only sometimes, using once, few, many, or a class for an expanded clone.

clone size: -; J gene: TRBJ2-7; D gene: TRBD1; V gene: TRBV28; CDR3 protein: CASSITGGLYEQYF; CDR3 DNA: TGTGCCAGCAGCATTACAGGGGGCTTGTACGAGCAGTACTTC
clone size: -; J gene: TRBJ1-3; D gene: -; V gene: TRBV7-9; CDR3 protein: CASSFDQPRSGNTIYF; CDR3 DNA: TGTGCCAGCAGCTTCGATCAACCTCGTAGTGGAAACACCATATATTTT
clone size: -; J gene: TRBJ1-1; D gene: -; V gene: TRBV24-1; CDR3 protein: CATSLEGTEAFF; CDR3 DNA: TGTGCCACCAGTCTCGAGGGAACTGAAGCTTTCTTT
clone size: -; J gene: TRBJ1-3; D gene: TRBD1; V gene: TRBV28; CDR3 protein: CASSTTTGQIPNTIYF; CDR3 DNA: TGTGCCAGCAGCACAACTACGGGACAGATCCCAAACACCATATATTTT
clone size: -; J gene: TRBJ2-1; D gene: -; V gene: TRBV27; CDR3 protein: CASSSGYTLDEQFF; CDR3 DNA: TGTGCCAGCAGTTCGGGGTACACCCTTGATGAGCAGTTCTTC
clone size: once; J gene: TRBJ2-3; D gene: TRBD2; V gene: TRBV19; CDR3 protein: CASSVGGSRGTDTQYF; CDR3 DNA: TGTGCCAGTAGTGTAGGCGGGAGTAGGGGCACAGATACGCAGTATTTT
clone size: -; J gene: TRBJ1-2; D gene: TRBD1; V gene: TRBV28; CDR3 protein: CASSPPIRGRTNYGYTF; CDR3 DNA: TGTGCCAGCAGTCCCCCAATCAGGGGGCGGACTAACTATGGCTACACCTTC
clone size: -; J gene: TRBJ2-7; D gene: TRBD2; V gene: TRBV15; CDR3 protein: CATVAGETYEQYF; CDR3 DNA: TGTGCCACAGTAGCGGGAGAAACCTACGAGCAGTACTTC
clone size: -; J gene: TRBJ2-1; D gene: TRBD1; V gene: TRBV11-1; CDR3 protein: CASSLRDSFYNEQFF; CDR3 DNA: TGTGCCAGCAGCCTCCGGGACAGTTTCTACAATGAGCAGTTCTTC
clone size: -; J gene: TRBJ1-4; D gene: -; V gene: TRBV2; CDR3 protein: CASGGTANEKLFF; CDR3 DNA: TGTGCCAGCGGAGGGACGGCTAATGAAAAACTGTTTTTT